The rows below give T cell receptor beta chains drawn from one sample of a study of vaccination and CD4 T cells after COVID-19. No antigen is known for these receptors. MiXCR, run by TCRdb on the PCR reads, gives a single entry per CDR3 protein. This sample yields more than 13,000 distinct CDR3 sequences, of which about 21% are seen a single time; 13% to 15% belongs to the top ten. Sequencing was performed on cultured CD4+ T cells from blood. These receptors originate from a human donor with COVID-19. CDR3s include the opening cysteine and the closing phenylalanine or tryptophan. A D gene is named only where the DNA matches it firmly. The size entry is marked missing in some rows and otherwise reads once, few, many or a size class.

D	size	V	J	DNA	CDR3
TRBD1	few	TRBV7-6	TRBJ2-1	TGTGCCAGCAGCTTATGGGACAGGGGGAATGAGCAGTTCTTC	CASSLWDRGNEQFF
NA	NA	TRBV2	TRBJ2-7	TGTGCCAGCGGGAATGCCGGGACGATAGGTGTACGCGAGCAGTACTTC	CASGNAGTIGVREQYF
TRBD1	medium-sized	TRBV27	TRBJ1-1	TGTGCCAGCAGTAGGGGACAGATGAACACTGAAGCTTTCTTT	CASSRGQMNTEAFF
NA	few	TRBV30	TRBJ2-3	TGTGCCTGGACGATACAGGGAGGGGTTAGCACAGATACGCAGTATTTT	CAWTIQGGVSTDTQYF
NA	few	TRBV20-1	TRBJ2-4	TGCAGTGCTAGACCAAGGACAAGGGGGAACATTCAGTACTTC	CSARPRTRGNIQYF
NA	few	TRBV4-1	TRBJ1-5	TGCGCCAGCAGCCATCAGGGGCTGGGTAGCAATCAGCCCCAGCATTTT	CASSHQGLGSNQPQHF
TRBD2	few	TRBV20-1	TRBJ2-3	TGCAGTGCTAGTGAATTTCTAGCGGGGGCCATCACAGATACGCAGTATTTT	CSASEFLAGAITDTQYF
TRBD1	NA	TRBV10-1	TRBJ2-1	TGCGCCAGCGCGGACAGGGTGGATGAGCAGTTCTTC	CASADRVDEQFF
NA	NA	TRBV30	TRBJ2-1	TGTGCCTGGAGTCCCCTGGGGCGGGGTAACAATGAGCAGTTCTTC	CAWSPLGRGNNEQFF
NA	few	TRBV18	TRBJ2-4	TGTGCCAGCTCACCTGCGCCCCCCGCGAACATTCAGTACTTC	CASSPAPPANIQYF
NA	NA	TRBV9	TRBJ1-2	TGTGCCAGCAGCGTAGATTTGTCCGGTCTCTATGGCTACACCTTC	CASSVDLSGLYGYTF
NA	medium-sized	TRBV20-1	TRBJ2-3	TGCAGTGCTCACTGGGGGGAAGGTACAGATACGCAGTATTTT	CSAHWGEGTDTQYF
TRBD1	few	TRBV20-1	TRBJ1-2	TGCAGTGCTAGAGACAGACAGGGGACTAACTATGGCTACACCTTC	CSARDRQGTNYGYTF
NA	NA	TRBV12-5	TRBJ2-1	TGTGCTAGTGGTTGGGGGGAGGTGAACAATGAGCAGTTCTTC	CASGWGEVNNEQFF
NA	NA	TRBV29-1	TRBJ2-2	TGCAGCGTTGACGGGGGGCTGAGCACCGGGGAGCTGTTTTTT	CSVDGGLSTGELFF
NA	NA	TRBV18	TRBJ1-6	TGTGCCAGCTCACCAGGGGGCGGGGGTTCACCCCTCCACTTT	CASSPGGGGSPLHF
NA	NA	TRBV6-1	TRBJ1-5	TGTGCCAGCAGCCCAGGCGGAAACTATCAGCCCCAGCATTTT	CASSPGGNYQPQHF
NA	NA	TRBV19	TRBJ2-3	TGTGCCAGTAGCAAATTTGGCAGCGGCACAGATACGCAGTATTTT	CASSKFGSGTDTQYF
NA	few	TRBV11-2	TRBJ1-4	TGTGCCAGCAGCACCCGACATTTGGGGGGAGAAAAACTGTTTTTT	CASSTRHLGGEKLFF
NA	few	TRBV4-3	TRBJ2-4	TGCGCCAGCAGCCAGGGGCCTATCGGAGCCAAAAACATTCAGTACTTC	CASSQGPIGAKNIQYF
NA	NA	TRBV4-1	TRBJ1-1	TGCGCCAGCAGCCAAGATCGAGGCAACACTGAAGCTTTCTTT	CASSQDRGNTEAFF
TRBD2	few	TRBV7-3	TRBJ2-3	TGTGCCAGCAGCTTAGTCGGCGGGGGTACGCAGTATTTT	CASSLVGGGTQYF
NA	once	TRBV4-1	TRBJ1-4	TGCGCCAGCAGCCAAGTCAACGGACAGATTAATGAAAAACTGTTTTTT	CASSQVNGQINEKLFF
NA	medium-sized	TRBV12-3/TRBV12-4	TRBJ1-1	TGTGCCAGCAGCGGAACCCGGGACACTGAAGCTTTCTTT	CASSGTRDTEAFF
TRBD1	NA	TRBV19	TRBJ2-7	TGTGCCAGTAGTGCGACAGGGTTTGGCGAGCAGTACTTC	CASSATGFGEQYF
NA	NA	TRBV16	TRBJ2-5	TGTGCCAGCAGCCAATCCGGCAGTCAAGAGACCCAGTACTTC	CASSQSGSQETQYF
TRBD2	NA	TRBV6-5	TRBJ2-6	TGTGCCAGCAGTTACTTACGGGGGGGATCCAGCTCTGGGGCCAACGTCCTGACTTTC	CASSYLRGGSSSGANVLTF
TRBD1	NA	TRBV15	TRBJ2-7	TGTGCCACCAGCAGGTCGGGACAGGGCACCTACGAGCAGTACTTC	CATSRSGQGTYEQYF
TRBD1	few	TRBV7-8	TRBJ1-2	TGTGCCAGCAGCTCCCGACAGGGAGACCCCTATGGCTACACCTTC	CASSSRQGDPYGYTF
NA	NA	TRBV18	TRBJ2-3	TGTGCCAGCTCACCGGTGCAGGGAGGCACAGGTACGCAGTATTTT	CASSPVQGGTGTQYF
TRBD1	NA	TRBV6-2/TRBV6-3	TRBJ2-5	TGTGACAGCAGACCGACCGGACAGGGGGAGACCCAGTACTTC	CDSRPTGQGETQYF
NA	few	TRBV20-1	TRBJ1-4	TGCAGTGCTCCCTGGAGGACACGGGCGATTGAAAAACTGTTTTTT	CSAPWRTRAIEKLFF
NA	few	TRBV6-1	TRBJ1-3	TGTGCCAGCGCGACGGCTGGAAACACCATATATTTT	CASATAGNTIYF
NA	few	TRBV29-1	TRBJ1-3	TGCAGCGTTGATCGGCGGGGCTCTGGAAACACCATATATTTT	CSVDRRGSGNTIYF
NA	NA	TRBV23-1	TRBJ1-1	TGCGCCAGCAGCCTTAGGCCGCCGCTCATGCCTGCTGAAGCTTTCTTT	CASSLRPPLMPAEAFF
NA	NA	TRBV19	TRBJ1-4	TGTGCCAGTAGTATATCACCCCTCGGTGAAAAACTGTTTTTT	CASSISPLGEKLFF
TRBD1	few	TRBV20-1	TRBJ2-4	TGCAGTGCTAGGGACAGGGGTTTGACCAAAAACATTCAGTACTTC	CSARDRGLTKNIQYF
TRBD1	few	TRBV20-1	TRBJ1-1	TGCAGTGCTAGAGATCCAGGGGGGGACACTGAAGCTTTCTTT	CSARDPGGDTEAFF
TRBD1	few	TRBV6-1	TRBJ1-6	TGTGCCAGCAACCGGCGGCCAGGGGGCCTGAATTCACCCCTCCACTTT	CASNRRPGGLNSPLHF
TRBD2	once	TRBV5-4	TRBJ2-3	TGTGCCAGCAGCTTATTCGCGGGGGCAGATACGCAGTATTTT	CASSLFAGADTQYF
NA	NA	TRBV5-6	TRBJ2-7	TGTGCCAGCAGCTTGAGTCCAGGGCTGCGCAACTACGAGCAGTACTTC	CASSLSPGLRNYEQYF
TRBD1	NA	TRBV7-9	TRBJ1-1	TGTGCCAGCAGCTGGGGACAGGTAAGCGCTGAAGCTTTCTTT	CASSWGQVSAEAFF
NA	NA	TRBV15	TRBJ2-3	TGTGCCACCAGCAGCTATACAGCGGCGAGCACAGATACGCAGTATTTT	CATSSYTAASTDTQYF
NA	NA	TRBV28	TRBJ1-1	TGTGCCAGCAGAGGGCCCTTGAACACTGAAGCTTTCTTT	CASRGPLNTEAFF
TRBD1	few	TRBV12-3/TRBV12-4	TRBJ2-7	TGTGCCAGCAGCCCACCGGGGACAGCCTCCTACGAGCAGTACTTC	CASSPPGTASYEQYF
NA	few	TRBV4-1	TRBJ1-6	TGCGCCAGCAGCCAATCGCACCCGGTAGGCAATTCACCCCTCCACTTT	CASSQSHPVGNSPLHF
TRBD2	few	TRBV27	TRBJ2-5	TGTGCCAGCAGTTTATTGTCCGGGACTAGCGGGGGGACGTACCAAGAGACCCAGTACTTC	CASSLLSGTSGGTYQETQYF
NA	medium-sized	TRBV11-3	TRBJ1-6	TGTGCCAGCAGCTTTTTTACCGAGACGAATTCACCCCTCCACTTT	CASSFFTETNSPLHF
NA	few	TRBV20-1	TRBJ2-3	TGCAGTCCCGTCTGGGGCGGGGGCACAGATACGCAGTATTTT	CSPVWGGGTDTQYF
NA	NA	TRBV20-1	TRBJ2-5	TGCAGTGCGCCTTTTTCCGGGGGAGAGACCCAGTACTTC	CSAPFSGGETQYF
NA	NA	TRBV19	TRBJ2-2	TGTGCCAGTAGTATGGGTCTACCAGCTCGCCGGGAGCTGTTTTTT	CASSMGLPARRELFF
TRBD2	few	TRBV20-1	TRBJ2-1	TGCAGTGCAGCTCCGGGACTAGCGCGGAACCACAATGAGCAGTTCTTC	CSAAPGLARNHNEQFF
NA	few	TRBV12-3/TRBV12-4	TRBJ1-1	TGTGCCAGCAACACCAGGGAGGTTTTCTTT	CASNTREVFF
TRBD1	NA	TRBV5-4	TRBJ2-7	TGTGCCAGCAGCCTGGGGGGGACAGGGGGCGCCGAGCAGTACTTC	CASSLGGTGGAEQYF